The source of this T cell receptor (beta chain) is a study of blood T cell repertoires in COVID-19. Whole-study context: The origin of the acute and convalescent COVID-19 samples was the United States, Italy and Spain. Nucleic acid was either cDNA or gDNA, and it came from T cells, B-cell-depleted T cells, or PBMCs.

This clone was found once. The CDR3 length is 14 residues. V lost 2 bases, J lost 3 bases, and 11 bases lay in between. Germline V gene lookup returns CDR1 MGHRA and CDR2 YSYEKL. Produced via immunoSEQ multiplex PCR; TCRdb's table is partial and in-frame only. The sample holds about 140,000 clones; about four fifths are singletons and the top ten take 3.5% to 4%. The sample was peripheral blood. The V gene is TRBV4-1, the J gene TRBJ2-7; tentative D call: TRBD1 (6 bases). This receptor was obtained from a man aged 65 to 79 who had recovered from COVID-19. In DNA form, the CDR3 reads TGCGCCAGCAGCCAAATTCCGGACAGCTACGAGCAGTACTTC. Amino acids: CASSQIPDSYEQYF.